Included here is one T cell receptor (beta chain) sequence, with context. The sample is drawn from a study of T cell changes during pregnancy in multiple sclerosis. CDR3 length equals 19 residues. Trimming took 0 bases from V and 6 from J, leaving 23 bases between them. In germline, CDR1 is MGHRA, CDR2 YSYEKL. Profiled with immunoSEQ multiplex PCR; TCRdb holds only in-frame clones, not every one. The sample has 100,000 to 150,000 clones, roughly 92% seen once. The sample in question was peripheral blood, obtained before pregnancy. The chain uses TRBV4-1 and TRBJ1-4, with D possibly being TRBD1 (6 bases). This clonotype was sampled from a female donor with multiple sclerosis, enrolled in a pregnancy study. In DNA form, the CDR3 reads TGCGCCAGCAGCCAAGATCTTCCCGGGGGGCGCGGATTTGATGAAAAACTGTTTTTT. Translating gives CASSQDLPGGRGFDEKLFF.